This is a list of T cell receptor beta chains from one sample in a study of shared clonotypes between healthy human individuals. Here immunoSEQ multiplex PCR was the method, and the copy in TCRdb shows in-frame clones only, minus some. The sample comprises around 1.4 million clones, roughly 98.5% of which are singletons, and about 0.34% rests with the top ten. The sequenced sample was naive CD4+ T cells sorted from blood. The receptors were gathered from a man aged 25-45 years in good health. Both conserved end residues are part of each CDR3. Each record gives: clone size, V gene, J gene, D gene, CDR3 protein, CDR3 DNA. D genes are given only for firm matches. Not all rows give a size; the values are once, few, many and, for expanded clones, a class.

clone size: .
V gene: TRBV15
J gene: TRBJ2-1
D gene: TRBD2
CDR3 protein: CATSRAGTSGRKNEQFF
CDR3 DNA: TGTGCCACCAGCAGAGCTGGGACTAGCGGGAGGAAGAATGAGCAGTTCTTC

clone size: .
V gene: TRBV7-6
J gene: TRBJ2-7
D gene: TRBD2
CDR3 protein: CASSKRGGRVEEQYF
CDR3 DNA: TGTGCCAGCAGCAAAAGGGGCGGGAGGGTAGAGGAGCAGTACTTC

clone size: .
V gene: TRBV5-4
J gene: TRBJ2-5
D gene: .
CDR3 protein: CASSPPEAVETQYF
CDR3 DNA: TGTGCCAGCAGCCCCCCAGAGGCGGTGGAGACCCAGTACTTC

clone size: .
V gene: TRBV10-3
J gene: TRBJ2-7
D gene: .
CDR3 protein: CAISDTIGEQYF
CDR3 DNA: TGTGCCATCAGTGACACGATAGGGGAGCAGTACTTC

clone size: .
V gene: TRBV6-1
J gene: TRBJ2-3
D gene: .
CDR3 protein: CASSVRRQVNTDTQYF
CDR3 DNA: TGTGCCAGCAGTGTCCGGCGACAGGTAAACACAGATACGCAGTATTTT

clone size: .
V gene: TRBV9
J gene: TRBJ1-3
D gene: .
CDR3 protein: CASSVDGRLPGNTIYF
CDR3 DNA: TGTGCCAGCAGCGTAGATGGCCGTCTCCCTGGAAACACCATATATTTT

clone size: .
V gene: TRBV29-1
J gene: TRBJ2-1
D gene: .
CDR3 protein: CSVVIGEQFF
CDR3 DNA: TGCAGCGTTGTAATCGGGGAGCAGTTCTTC

clone size: .
V gene: TRBV27
J gene: TRBJ2-7
D gene: .
CDR3 protein: CASSLVGSPSYEQYF
CDR3 DNA: TGTGCCAGCAGTTTAGTGGGCTCACCCTCCTACGAGCAGTACTTC

clone size: .
V gene: TRBV18
J gene: TRBJ1-4
D gene: .
CDR3 protein: CASSARRPDGEKLFF
CDR3 DNA: TGTGCCAGCTCAGCCCGACGGCCGGACGGGGAAAAACTGTTTTTT

clone size: once
V gene: TRBV7-3
J gene: TRBJ2-3
D gene: TRBD2
CDR3 protein: CASSFRAGGGTDTQYF
CDR3 DNA: TGTGCCAGCAGCTTCCGAGCGGGGGGCGGCACAGATACGCAGTATTTT

clone size: .
V gene: TRBV7-8
J gene: TRBJ2-4
D gene: .
CDR3 protein: CASSFLGAGIAKNIQYF
CDR3 DNA: TGTGCCAGCAGCTTTCTTGGGGCGGGAATAGCCAAAAACATTCAGTACTTC

clone size: .
V gene: TRBV11-2
J gene: TRBJ1-4
D gene: .
CDR3 protein: CASSLLQPEKLFF
CDR3 DNA: TGTGCCAGCAGCTTACTCCAGCCAGAAAAACTGTTTTTT

clone size: .
V gene: TRBV19
J gene: TRBJ2-7
D gene: .
CDR3 protein: CASSIVGEAYEQYF
CDR3 DNA: TGTGCCAGTAGTATAGTAGGGGAAGCCTACGAGCAGTACTTC

clone size: .
V gene: TRBV18
J gene: TRBJ1-1
D gene: TRBD1
CDR3 protein: CASSRGGLNTEAFF
CDR3 DNA: TGTGCCAGCTCACGAGGGGGCCTGAACACTGAAGCTTTCTTT